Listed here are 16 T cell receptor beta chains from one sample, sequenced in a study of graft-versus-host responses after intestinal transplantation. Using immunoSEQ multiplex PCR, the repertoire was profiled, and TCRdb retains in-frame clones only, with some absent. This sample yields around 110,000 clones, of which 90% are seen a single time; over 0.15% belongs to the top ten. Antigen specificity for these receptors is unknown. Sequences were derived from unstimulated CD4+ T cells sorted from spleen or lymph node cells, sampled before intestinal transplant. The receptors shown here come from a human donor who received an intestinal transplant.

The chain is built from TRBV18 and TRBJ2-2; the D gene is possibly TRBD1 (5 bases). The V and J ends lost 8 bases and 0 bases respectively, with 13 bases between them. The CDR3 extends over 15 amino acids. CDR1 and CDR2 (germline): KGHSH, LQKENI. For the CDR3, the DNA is TGTGCCAGCAAACAGACAGCCGCGAACACCGGGGAGCTGTTTTTT. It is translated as CASKQTAANTGELFF.

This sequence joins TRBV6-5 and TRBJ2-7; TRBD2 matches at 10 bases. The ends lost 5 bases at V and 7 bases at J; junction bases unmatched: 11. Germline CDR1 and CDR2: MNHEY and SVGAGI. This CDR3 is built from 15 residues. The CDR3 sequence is CASSKGLAAAVEQYF. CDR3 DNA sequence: TGTGCCAGCAGTAAAGGACTAGCGGCTGCCGTGGAGCAGTACTTC.

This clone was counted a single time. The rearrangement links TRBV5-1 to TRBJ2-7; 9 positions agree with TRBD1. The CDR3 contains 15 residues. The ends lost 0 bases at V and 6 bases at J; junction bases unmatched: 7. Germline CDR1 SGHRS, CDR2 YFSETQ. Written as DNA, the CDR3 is TGCGCCAGCAGCTTGGGACCACTGACAGGGGGCGAGCAGTACTTC. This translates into CASSLGPLTGGEQYF.

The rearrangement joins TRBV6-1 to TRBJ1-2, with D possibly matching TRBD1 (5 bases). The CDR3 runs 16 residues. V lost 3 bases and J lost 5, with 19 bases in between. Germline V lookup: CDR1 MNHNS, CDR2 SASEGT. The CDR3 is CASSETDGRIGYGYTF. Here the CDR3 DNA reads TGTGCCAGCAGTGAGACAGACGGGCGTATCGGATATGGCTACACCTTC.

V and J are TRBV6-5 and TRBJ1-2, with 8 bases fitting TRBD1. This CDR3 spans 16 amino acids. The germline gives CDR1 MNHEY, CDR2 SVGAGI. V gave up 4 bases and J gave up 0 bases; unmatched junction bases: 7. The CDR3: CASSSSRTGTNYGYTF. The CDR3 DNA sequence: TGTGCCAGCAGTTCTTCACGGACAGGGACTAACTATGGCTACACCTTC.

The CDR3 loop is CATSRVYSQPQHF. CDR3 nucleotide sequence: TGTGCCACCAGCAGAGTGTATAGTCAGCCCCAGCATTTT. This chain joins TRBV15 and TRBJ1-5; no definite D call. The CDR3 sequence is 13 residues long. The ends were cut back, 1 base at V and 6 bases at J, with 7 bases in the middle. Per the germline V gene, CDR1 is LNHNV and CDR2 is YYDKDF (reference sequence).

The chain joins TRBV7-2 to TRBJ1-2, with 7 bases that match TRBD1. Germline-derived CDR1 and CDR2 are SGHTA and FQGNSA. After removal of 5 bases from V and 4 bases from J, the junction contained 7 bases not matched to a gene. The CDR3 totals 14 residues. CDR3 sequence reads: CASSLGTEFYGYTF. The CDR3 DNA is TGTGCCAGCAGCCTTGGGACAGAATTCTATGGCTACACCTTC.

The DNA for the CDR3 is TGTGCCACCAGCAGAGTGGCGGGCTCCTACGAGCAGTACTTC. It codes for CATSRVAGSYEQYF. The chain uses TRBV15 and TRBJ2-7, with a possible D match to TRBD2 (5 bases). Germline V gives CDR1 LNHNV, CDR2 YYDKDF (reference sequence). Trimming stripped 1 base from V and 0 bases from J, with 7 bases between. The CDR3 covers 14 residues.

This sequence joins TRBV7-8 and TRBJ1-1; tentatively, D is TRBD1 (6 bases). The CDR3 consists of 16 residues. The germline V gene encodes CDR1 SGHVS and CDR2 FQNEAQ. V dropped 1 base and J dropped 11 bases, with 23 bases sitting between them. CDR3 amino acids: CASSLVEPGAQGLAFF. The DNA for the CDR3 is TGTGCCAGCAGCTTAGTAGAACCAGGGGCCCAGGGATTGGCTTTCTTT.

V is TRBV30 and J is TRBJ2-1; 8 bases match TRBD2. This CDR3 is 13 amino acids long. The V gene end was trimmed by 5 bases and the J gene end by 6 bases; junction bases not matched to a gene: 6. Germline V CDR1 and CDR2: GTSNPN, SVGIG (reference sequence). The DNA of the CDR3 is TGTGCCTGGGGGACTAGTGGTTTCAATGAGCAGTTCTTC. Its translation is CAWGTSGFNEQFF.

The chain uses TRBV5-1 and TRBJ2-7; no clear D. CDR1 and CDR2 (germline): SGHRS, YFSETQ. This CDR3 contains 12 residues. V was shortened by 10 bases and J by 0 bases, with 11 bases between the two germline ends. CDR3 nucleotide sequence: TGCGCCGGTCCCCGGAGCTCCTACGAGCAGTACTTC. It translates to CAGPRSSYEQYF.

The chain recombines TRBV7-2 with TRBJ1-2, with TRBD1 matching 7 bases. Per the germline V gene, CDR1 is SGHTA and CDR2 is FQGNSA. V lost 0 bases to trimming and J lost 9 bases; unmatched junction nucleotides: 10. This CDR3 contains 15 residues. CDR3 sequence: CASSLAMTGPYRYTF. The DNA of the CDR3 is TGTGCCAGCAGCTTAGCTATGACAGGGCCATATCGCTACACCTTC.

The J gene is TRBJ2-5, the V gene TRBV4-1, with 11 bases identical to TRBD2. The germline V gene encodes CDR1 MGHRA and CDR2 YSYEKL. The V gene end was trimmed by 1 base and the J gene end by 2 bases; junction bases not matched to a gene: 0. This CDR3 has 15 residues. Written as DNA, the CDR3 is TGCGCCAGCAGCCAAGGGACTAGCGGGCAAGAGACCCAGTACTTC. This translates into CASSQGTSGQETQYF.

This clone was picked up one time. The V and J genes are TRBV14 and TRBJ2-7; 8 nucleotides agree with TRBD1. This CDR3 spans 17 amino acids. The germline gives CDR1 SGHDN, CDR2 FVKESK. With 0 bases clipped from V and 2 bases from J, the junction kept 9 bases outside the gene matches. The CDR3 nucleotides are TGTGCCAGCAGCCAAGAACGTGGTGGACAGGGCCCCTACGAGCAGTACTTC. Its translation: CASSQERGGQGPYEQYF.

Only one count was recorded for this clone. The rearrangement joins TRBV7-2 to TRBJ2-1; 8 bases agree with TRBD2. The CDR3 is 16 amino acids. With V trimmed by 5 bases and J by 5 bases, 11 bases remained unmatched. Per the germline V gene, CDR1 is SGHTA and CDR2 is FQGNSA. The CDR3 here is CASSRGAGGRNNEQFF. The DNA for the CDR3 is TGTGCCAGCAGCCGAGGTGCGGGGGGCAGGAACAATGAGCAGTTCTTC.

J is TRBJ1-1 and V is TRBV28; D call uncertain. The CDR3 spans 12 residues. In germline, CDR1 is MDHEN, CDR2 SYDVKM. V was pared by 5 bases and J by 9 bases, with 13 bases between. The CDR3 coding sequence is TGTGCCAGCAGTCAATACCCAAACAAAGCTTTCTTT. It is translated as CASSQYPNKAFF.